This TCR beta chain was identified in a study of cytomegalovirus exposure and HLA in healthy donors. The study's findings and limits: As a later analysis showed, a missense DCLRE1C variant was linked to trimming of TCR beta V- and J-genes. Sequence variants that were highly shared formed a cluster that was likely a sequencing artifact. In a later analysis, DRB1 alleles had the most associated TCRs; HLA-C alleles the fewest.

Primers: 60 Vbeta forward and 13 Jbeta reverse. Using immunoSEQ multiplex PCR, the repertoire was profiled, and TCRdb retains in-frame clones only, with some absent. Of 150,000 to 200,000 clones listed, roughly 13% are singletons. Details on this clone: Its antigen is not known.

Germline CDR1 and CDR2: SGHTA and FQGNSA. After removal of 5 bases from V and 2 bases from J, the junction contained 8 bases not matched to a gene. The CDR3 contains 16 residues. The chain combines TRBV7-2 with TRBJ1-2, with TRBD1 matching over 10 bases. The TCR sequence derives from a man aged 50-60 years in good health and CMV-seropositive. Sequencing input: PBMCs. The chain's CDR3 is CASSTSPGQGNYGYTF. CDR3 sequence (DNA): TGTGCCAGCAGCACCTCTCCGGGACAGGGGAACTATGGCTACACCTTC.